This T cell receptor (beta chain) was identified during a study of shared clonotypes between healthy human individuals. Around 30,000 T cell genomes (about 210 ng DNA) went into each sorted-subset replicate. Sequenced by immunoSEQ multiplex PCR; TCRdb stores in-frame clones only, minus some. The repertoire holds roughly 2,300,000 clones, roughly 90% seen once, with roughly 0.34% in the top ten. Note on this clone: Its cognate antigen is unknown.

Germline trimming cut 6 bases from V and 4 bases from J; bases unmatched to any gene: 6. CDR1 and CDR2 from the germline V gene are LNHDA and SQIVND (reference sequence). The CDR3 is 15 amino acids. Overall study results and limits: Naive subsets generally had larger estimated richness than memory subsets. The study found about 5% of naive CD4 clonotypes shared across four donors. Since donors were few, the genetic and exposure-history diversity represented was limited.

The sequence came from a man between 18 and 29 years old in good health. Some clones in this sample may be carry-over from other donors' samples. The chain combines TRBV19 with TRBJ2-5; 12 nucleotides match TRBD2. Sequencing was performed on naive CD4+ T cells from PBMCs. Subset in this sample: CD45RA+ positively selected. Here the CDR3 DNA reads TGTGCCAGTAGCCCTAGACTAGCGGGGGCAGAGACCCAGTACTTC. It specifies CASSPRLAGAETQYF.